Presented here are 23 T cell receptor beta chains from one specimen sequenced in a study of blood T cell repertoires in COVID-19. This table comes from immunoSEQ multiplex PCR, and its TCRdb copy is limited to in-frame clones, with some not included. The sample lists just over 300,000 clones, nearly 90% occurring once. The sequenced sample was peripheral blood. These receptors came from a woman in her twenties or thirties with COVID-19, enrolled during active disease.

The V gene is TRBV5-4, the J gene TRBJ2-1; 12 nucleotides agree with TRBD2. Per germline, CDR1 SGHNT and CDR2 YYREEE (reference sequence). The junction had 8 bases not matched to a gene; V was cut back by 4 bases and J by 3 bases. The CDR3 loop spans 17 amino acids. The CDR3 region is CASSPSGGAEDYNEQFF. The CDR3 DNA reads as TGTGCCAGCAGCCCTAGCGGGGGGGCCGAGGACTACAATGAGCAGTTCTTC. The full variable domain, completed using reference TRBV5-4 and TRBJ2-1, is ETGVTQSPTHLIKTRGQQVTLRCSSQSGHNTVSWYQQALGQGPQFIFQYYREEENGRGNFPPRFSGLQFPNYSSELNVNALELDDSALYLCASSPSGGAEDYNEQFFGPGTRLTVL.

The CDR3 is CASTLSGNSPLHF. The CDR3 DNA reads TGTGCCAGCACCTTAAGCGGGAATTCACCCCTCCACTTT. This sequence joins TRBV28 and TRBJ1-6; D not resolved. The CDR3 runs 13 residues. V dropped 7 bases and J dropped 7 bases, with 11 bases sitting between them. From germline, CDR1 is MDHEN and CDR2 SYDVKM. The full variable domain, completed using reference TRBV28 and TRBJ1-6, is DVKVTQSSRYLVKRTGEKVFLECVQDMDHENMFWYRQDPGLGLRLIYFSYDVKMKEKGDIPEGYSVSREKKERFSLILESASTNQTSMYLCASTLSGNSPLHFGNGTRLTVT.

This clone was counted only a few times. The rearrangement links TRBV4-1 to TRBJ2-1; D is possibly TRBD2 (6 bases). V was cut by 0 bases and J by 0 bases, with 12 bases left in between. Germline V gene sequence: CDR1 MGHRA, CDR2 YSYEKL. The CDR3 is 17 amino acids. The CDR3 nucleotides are TGCGCCAGCAGCCAAGATGCGGGAACTTTCTCCTACAATGAGCAGTTCTTC. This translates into CASSQDAGTFSYNEQFF.

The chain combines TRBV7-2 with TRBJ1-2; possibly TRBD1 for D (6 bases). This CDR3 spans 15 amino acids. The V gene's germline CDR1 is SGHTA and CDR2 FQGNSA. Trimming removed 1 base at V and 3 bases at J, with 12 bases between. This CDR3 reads CASSLEGRGDYGYTF. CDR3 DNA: TGTGCCAGCAGCTTAGAAGGCAGGGGAGACTATGGCTACACCTTC.

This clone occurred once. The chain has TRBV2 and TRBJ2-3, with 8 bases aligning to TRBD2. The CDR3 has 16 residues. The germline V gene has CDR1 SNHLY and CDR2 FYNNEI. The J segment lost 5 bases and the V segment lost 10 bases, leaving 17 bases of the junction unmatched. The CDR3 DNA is TGTGCCACCTCTATCTCCGCCGGGACTAGAGGAGATACGCAGTATTTT. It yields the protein CATSISAGTRGDTQYF.

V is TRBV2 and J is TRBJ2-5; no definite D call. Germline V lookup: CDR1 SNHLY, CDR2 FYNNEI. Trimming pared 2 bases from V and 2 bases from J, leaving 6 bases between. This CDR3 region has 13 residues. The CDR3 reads CASSEPRQETQYF. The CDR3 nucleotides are TGTGCCAGCAGTGAACCCAGGCAAGAGACCCAGTACTTC.

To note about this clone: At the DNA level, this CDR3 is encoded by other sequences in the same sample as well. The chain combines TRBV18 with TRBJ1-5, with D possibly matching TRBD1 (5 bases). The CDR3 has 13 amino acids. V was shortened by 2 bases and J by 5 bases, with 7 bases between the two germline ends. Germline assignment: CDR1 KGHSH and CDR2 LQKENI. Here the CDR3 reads CASSPGRDQPQHF. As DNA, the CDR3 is TGTGCCAGCTCACCAGGCAGGGATCAGCCCCAGCATTTT.

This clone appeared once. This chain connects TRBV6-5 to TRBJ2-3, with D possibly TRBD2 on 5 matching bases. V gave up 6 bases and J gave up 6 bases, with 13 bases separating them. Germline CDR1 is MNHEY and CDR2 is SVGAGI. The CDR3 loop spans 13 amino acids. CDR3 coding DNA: TGTGCCAGCAGCCCCTCGGGCGGGGATACGCAGTATTTT. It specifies CASSPSGGDTQYF.

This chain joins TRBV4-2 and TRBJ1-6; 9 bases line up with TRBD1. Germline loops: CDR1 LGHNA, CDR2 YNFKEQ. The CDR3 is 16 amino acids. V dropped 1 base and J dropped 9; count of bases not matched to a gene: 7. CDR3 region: CASSQVGGTGSSPLHF. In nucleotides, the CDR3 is TGTGCCAGCAGCCAAGTAGGAGGGACAGGGAGTTCACCCCTCCACTTT.

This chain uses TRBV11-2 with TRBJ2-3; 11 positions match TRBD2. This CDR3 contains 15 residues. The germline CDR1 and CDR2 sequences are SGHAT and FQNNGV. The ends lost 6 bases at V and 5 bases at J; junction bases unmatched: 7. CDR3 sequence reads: CASSPTSGGGDTQYF. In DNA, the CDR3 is TGTGCCAGCAGTCCCACTAGCGGGGGAGGAGATACGCAGTATTTT.

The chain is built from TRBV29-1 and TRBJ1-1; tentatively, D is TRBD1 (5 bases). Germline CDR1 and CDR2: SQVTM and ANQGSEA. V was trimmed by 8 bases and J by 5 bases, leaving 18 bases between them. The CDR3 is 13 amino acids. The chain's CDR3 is CSTGEGAGTEAFF. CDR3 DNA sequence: TGCAGCACTGGCGAAGGGGCAGGAACTGAAGCTTTCTTT.

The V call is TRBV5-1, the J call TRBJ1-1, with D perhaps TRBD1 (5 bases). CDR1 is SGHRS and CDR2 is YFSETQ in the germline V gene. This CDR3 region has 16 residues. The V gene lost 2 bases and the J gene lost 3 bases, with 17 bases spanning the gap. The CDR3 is CASSLRGGGRYTEAFF. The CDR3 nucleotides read TGCGCCAGCAGCTTACGTGGGGGAGGGAGGTACACTGAAGCTTTCTTT.

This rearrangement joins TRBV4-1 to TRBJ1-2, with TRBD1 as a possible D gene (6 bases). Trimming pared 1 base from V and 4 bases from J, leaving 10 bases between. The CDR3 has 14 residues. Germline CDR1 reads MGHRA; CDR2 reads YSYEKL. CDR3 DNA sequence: TGCGCCAGCAGCCAAGGGACAGACTCCTATGGCTACACCTTC. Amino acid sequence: CASSQGTDSYGYTF.

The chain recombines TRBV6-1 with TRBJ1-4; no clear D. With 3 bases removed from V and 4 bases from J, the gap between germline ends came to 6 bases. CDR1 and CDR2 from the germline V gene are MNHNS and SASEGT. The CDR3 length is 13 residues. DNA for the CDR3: TGTGCCAGCAGTGACCGGAGTAATGAAAAACTGTTTTTT. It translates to CASSDRSNEKLFF.

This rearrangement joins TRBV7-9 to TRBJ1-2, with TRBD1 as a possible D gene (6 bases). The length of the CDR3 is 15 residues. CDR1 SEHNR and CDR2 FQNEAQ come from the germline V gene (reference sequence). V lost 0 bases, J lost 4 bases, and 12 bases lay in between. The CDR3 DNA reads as TGTGCCAGCAGCTTAGCTTACAGGGAGGGCTATGGCTACACCTTC. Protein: CASSLAYREGYGYTF.

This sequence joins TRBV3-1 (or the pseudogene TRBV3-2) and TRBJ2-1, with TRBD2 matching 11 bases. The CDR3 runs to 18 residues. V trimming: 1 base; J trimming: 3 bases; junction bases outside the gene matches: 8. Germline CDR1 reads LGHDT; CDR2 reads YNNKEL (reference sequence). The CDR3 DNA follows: TGTGCCAGCAGCCAAGGGGCTAGCGGGGGGCGGCTCTACAATGAGCAGTTCTTC. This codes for CASSQGASGGRLYNEQFF.

The DNA for the CDR3 is TGTGCCAGCAGCAAAGCGGGGCAGAGCTTGAACACTGAAGCTTTCTTT. It encodes CASSKAGQSLNTEAFF. The chain links TRBV21-1 to TRBJ1-1; the table's D call, TRBD1, has no DNA check behind it. TRBV21-1 is classified as a pseudogene. This CDR3 region has 16 residues.

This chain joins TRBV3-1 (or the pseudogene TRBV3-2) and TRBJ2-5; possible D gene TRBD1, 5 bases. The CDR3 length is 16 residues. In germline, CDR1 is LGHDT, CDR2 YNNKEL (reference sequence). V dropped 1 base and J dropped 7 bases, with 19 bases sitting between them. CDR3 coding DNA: TGTGCCAGCAGCCAAGTGGGGCGGAACCCGTACGGGACCCAGTACTTC. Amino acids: CASSQVGRNPYGTQYF.

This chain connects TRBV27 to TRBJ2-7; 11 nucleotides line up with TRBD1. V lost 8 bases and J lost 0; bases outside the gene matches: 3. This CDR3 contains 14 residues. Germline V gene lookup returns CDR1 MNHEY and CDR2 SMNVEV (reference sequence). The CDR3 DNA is TGTGCCAGCGGACAGGGGGCTTCCTCCTACGAGCAGTACTTC. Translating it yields CASGQGASSYEQYF.

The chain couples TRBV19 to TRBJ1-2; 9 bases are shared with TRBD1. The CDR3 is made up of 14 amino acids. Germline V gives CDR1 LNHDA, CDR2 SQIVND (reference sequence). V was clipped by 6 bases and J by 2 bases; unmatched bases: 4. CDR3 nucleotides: TGTGCCAGTAGGGACAGGGGAGTCAACTATGGCTACACCTTC. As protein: CASRDRGVNYGYTF.

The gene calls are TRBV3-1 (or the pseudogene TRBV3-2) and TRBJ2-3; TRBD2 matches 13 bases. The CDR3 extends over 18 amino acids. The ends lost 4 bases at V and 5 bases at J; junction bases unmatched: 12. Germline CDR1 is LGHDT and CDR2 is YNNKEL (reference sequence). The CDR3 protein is CASSLGLAGEGAGDTQYF. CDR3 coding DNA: TGTGCCAGCAGCCTCGGACTAGCGGGGGAGGGGGCAGGAGATACGCAGTATTTT.

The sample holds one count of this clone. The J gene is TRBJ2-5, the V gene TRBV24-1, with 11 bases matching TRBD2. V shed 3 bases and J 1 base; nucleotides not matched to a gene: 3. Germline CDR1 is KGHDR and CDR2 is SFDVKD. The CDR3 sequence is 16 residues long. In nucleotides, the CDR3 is TGTGCCACCAGTGATCCCGGGACTAGCGGCCAAGAGACCCAGTACTTC. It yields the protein CATSDPGTSGQETQYF.

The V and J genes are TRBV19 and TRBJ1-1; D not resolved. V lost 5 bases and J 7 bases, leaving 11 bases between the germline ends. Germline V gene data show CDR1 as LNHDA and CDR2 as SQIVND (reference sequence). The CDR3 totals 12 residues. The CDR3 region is CASSLTGNEAFF. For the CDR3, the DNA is TGTGCCAGTAGTCTGACGGGGAATGAAGCTTTCTTT.